This is a list of T cell receptor beta chains from one sample in a study of blood T cell repertoires in COVID-19. Using immunoSEQ multiplex PCR, the repertoire was profiled, and TCRdb retains in-frame clones only, with some absent. The sample contains 9,500 to 15,000 clones, about 80% of which appear only once. Sequencing was done on a sample of peripheral blood. Every receptor here comes from a human donor in a cohort sampled during active COVID-19. The CDR3 runs from the conserved cysteine through the conserved F or W. D genes are given only for firm matches. The listing skips clone size in some rows; elsewhere it reads once, few, many or a size class.

D gene	V gene	J gene	clone size	CDR3 DNA	CDR3 protein
TRBD1	TRBV5-1	TRBJ2-5	NA	TGCGCCAGCAGCCCAGGGACAGGCTTCCAAGAGACCCAGTACTTC	CASSPGTGFQETQYF
TRBD1	TRBV7-6	TRBJ2-6	NA	TGTGCCAGCAGCGAACAGGGGCGCGGAATTCGAGCTGGGGCCAACGTCCTGACTTTC	CASSEQGRGIRAGANVLTF
NA	TRBV7-2	TRBJ1-5	NA	TGTGCCAGCAGCTTGGGAGACAGGATTAGCAATCAGCCCCAGCATTTT	CASSLGDRISNQPQHF
NA	TRBV12-5	TRBJ1-3	NA	TGTGCCACCAGGCAGAGCTCTGGAAACACCATATATTTT	CATRQSSGNTIYF
TRBD1	TRBV5-1	TRBJ2-3	large	TGCGCCAGCAGCGTACAAGACAGGGGATGGGGCACAGATACGCAGTATTTT	CASSVQDRGWGTDTQYF
TRBD1	TRBV7-3	TRBJ2-2	few	TGTGCCAGCAGCCTTGACAGGGTCCGGGGAACCGGGGAGCTGTTTTTT	CASSLDRVRGTGELFF
TRBD1	TRBV15	TRBJ2-2	NA	TGTGCCACCAGCAGAGGAGGACAGGCTGGTACCGGGGAGCTGTTTTTT	CATSRGGQAGTGELFF
NA	TRBV5-1	TRBJ2-1	once	TGCGCCAGCAGCCCAGGCCAGGGTTACAATGAGCAGTTCTTC	CASSPGQGYNEQFF
NA	TRBV7-2	TRBJ1-5	NA	TGTGCCAGCAGCTTACAGGGCGATCAGCCCCAGCATTTT	CASSLQGDQPQHF
TRBD2	TRBV28	TRBJ2-3	NA	TGTGCCAGCGGCCGGGACTATCGCACAGATACGCAGTATTTT	CASGRDYRTDTQYF
NA	TRBV6-5	TRBJ2-2	NA	TGTGCCAGCGTACGGGTGACCGGGGAGCTGTTTTTT	CASVRVTGELFF
NA	TRBV9	TRBJ2-5	NA	TGTGCCAGCAGCCTCCATGCCCTCATTGGGGGGGGCCAACAAGAGACCCAGTACTTC	CASSLHALIGGGQQETQYF
NA	TRBV5-1	TRBJ1-4	NA	TGCGCCAGCAAAGTCTCAGGCCAGGGTGAAAAACTGTTTTTT	CASKVSGQGEKLFF
TRBD1	TRBV4-2	TRBJ1-6	NA	TGTGCCAGCAGCCAAGCGGTACAGGGGGCGTTTGATTCACCCCTCCACTTT	CASSQAVQGAFDSPLHF
TRBD2	TRBV7-6	TRBJ2-2	NA	TGTGCCAGCAGCCCCAGGACTAGCCCCGAGGAGCTGTTTTTT	CASSPRTSPEELFF
NA	TRBV19	TRBJ1-5	once	TGTGCCAGTAAGCCCGACATACGGCAGCCCCAGCATTTT	CASKPDIRQPQHF
NA	TRBV6-4	TRBJ2-2	NA	TGTGCCAGCAGTGACCGGGGTTCGGCCGGGGAGCTGTTTTTT	CASSDRGSAGELFF
TRBD1	TRBV6-5	TRBJ2-7	NA	TGTGCCAGCAGCCAGGTTGGGACAGGGACGTACGAGCAGTACTTC	CASSQVGTGTYEQYF
TRBD2	TRBV11-3	TRBJ2-3	NA	TGTGCCAGCAGCTTAGAAGGAGCGGGGACGCAGTATTTT	CASSLEGAGTQYF
NA	TRBV7-2	TRBJ2-3	NA	TGTGCCAGCAGCCTCACCTCTTTAGCGGCAGATACGCAGTATTTT	CASSLTSLAADTQYF
TRBD1	TRBV7-9	TRBJ1-3	NA	TGTGCCAGCAGCTTACTCCTGGTGCGGGACAGGCTGGGAGGAAACACCATATATTTT	CASSLLLVRDRLGGNTIYF
NA	TRBV14	TRBJ2-2	NA	TGTGCCAGCGCCCTTCGGACACCCAAAAACACCGGGGAGCTGTTTTTT	CASALRTPKNTGELFF
TRBD2	TRBV11-3	TRBJ2-3	once	TGTGCCAGCAGCCTACTAGCGGGGGCCACAGATACGCAGTATTTT	CASSLLAGATDTQYF
NA	TRBV28	TRBJ1-2	NA	TGTGCCAGCAGTTTGGGTGGGGGCTCTGGTGGCTACACCTTC	CASSLGGGSGGYTF
TRBD1	TRBV15	TRBJ1-2	NA	TGTGCCACCAGCAGAGATCGGGACAGGGGTTATGGCTACACCTTC	CATSRDRDRGYGYTF
TRBD1	TRBV24-1	TRBJ1-1	NA	TGTGCCACCAGTGATTCCCAGGGGGACACTGAAGCTTTCTTT	CATSDSQGDTEAFF
TRBD1	TRBV2	TRBJ1-3	NA	TGTGCCAGCGGCCCACGGACAGGGGTAGGAAACACCATATATTTT	CASGPRTGVGNTIYF
TRBD1	TRBV30	TRBJ2-5	NA	TGTGCCTGGAGTCCCAAAGGACAGGGGAGGGAGACCCAGTACTTC	CAWSPKGQGRETQYF
TRBD2	TRBV19	TRBJ2-3	NA	TGTGCCAGTAGTAAAGCGGGGAGCACAGATACGCAGTATTTT	CASSKAGSTDTQYF
NA	TRBV27	TRBJ1-2	NA	TGTGCCAGCAGTCGGGGAGGCAACTATGGCTACACCTTC	CASSRGGNYGYTF
NA	TRBV30	TRBJ2-2	few	TGTGCCTGGGGGCTAGCGAACACCGGGGAGCTGTTTTTT	CAWGLANTGELFF
NA	TRBV27	TRBJ2-7	NA	TGTGCCAGCAGTTTAAGGTCGGGGGGCGGCGAGCAGTACTTC	CASSLRSGGGEQYF
TRBD2	TRBV18	TRBJ2-1	NA	TGTGCCAGCTCACCGGCGGGGGGTTACAATGAGCAGTTCTTC	CASSPAGGYNEQFF
TRBD1	TRBV19	TRBJ2-3	NA	TGTGCCAGTAGTATACTTGGGACAGGGTTGAATTCAGATACGCAGTATTTT	CASSILGTGLNSDTQYF
NA	TRBV28	TRBJ1-2	NA	TGTGCCAGCAATAGGCTGTCCCTAGGCTATGGCTACACCTTC	CASNRLSLGYGYTF
TRBD1	TRBV5-8	TRBJ2-7	NA	TGTGCCAGCAACAGGGGGTACTCCTACGAGCAGTACTTC	CASNRGYSYEQYF
TRBD2	TRBV11-3	TRBJ2-5	once	TGTGCCAGCAGCTCCTACGGGGGGGAGACCCAGTACTTC	CASSSYGGETQYF
TRBD2	TRBV6-5	TRBJ2-2	few	TGTGCCAGCACGAAACGGGGGGTAAACACCGGGGAGCTGTTTTTT	CASTKRGVNTGELFF
NA	TRBV5-5	TRBJ1-3	NA	TGTGCCAGCAGCCGGTCCTCTGGAAACACCATATATTTT	CASSRSSGNTIYF
TRBD1	TRBV28	TRBJ1-2	NA	TGTGCCAGCAGACCAGGGGGATATGGCTACACCTTC	CASRPGGYGYTF
TRBD1	TRBV28	TRBJ1-2	NA	TGTGCCAGCAGTTTATCCGGACAGGGGAAAGGCTATGGCTACACCTTC	CASSLSGQGKGYGYTF
TRBD1	TRBV7-9	TRBJ2-7	NA	TGTGCCAGCAGCTTTGGAACCCGGACAGGGATCCACGAGCAGTACTTC	CASSFGTRTGIHEQYF
TRBD1	TRBV2	TRBJ1-6	few	TGTGCCAGCAGTTGGGCCCGGGACAGGGCCTCACCCCTCCACTTT	CASSWARDRASPLHF
NA	TRBV25-1	TRBJ1-5	once	TGTGCCAGCAGTGAGAGGGGGAGGGGGGACAATCAGCCCCAGCATTTT	CASSERGRGDNQPQHF
TRBD1	TRBV28	TRBJ2-7	NA	TGTGCCAGCAGCCGGGGACAGGACTACGAGCAGTACTTC	CASSRGQDYEQYF
NA	TRBV7-8	TRBJ1-6	NA	TGTGCCAGCAGCTTAGGAACAGCCAATAATTCACCCCTCCACTTT	CASSLGTANNSPLHF
NA	TRBV7-9	TRBJ1-1	NA	TGTGCCGTAGCGAAGAACACTGAAGCTTTCTTT	CAVAKNTEAFF
NA	TRBV4-1	TRBJ2-5	NA	TGCGCCAGCAGCCAAGATCGGGGTAGCGGCCTACAAGAGACCCAGTACTTC	CASSQDRGSGLQETQYF
TRBD2	TRBV6-5	TRBJ2-7	NA	TGTGCCAGCACCATACCGATAGCGGGTACCTACGAGCAGTACTTC	CASTIPIAGTYEQYF
TRBD1	TRBV4-2	TRBJ1-4	NA	TGTGCCAGCAGCCCACCCCGCCAGGGGGCAGGTGAAAAACTGTTTTTT	CASSPPRQGAGEKLFF
TRBD1	TRBV6-5	TRBJ2-7	few	TGTGCCAGCAGTTACTCGACAGGGGGACTCTACGAGCAGTACTTC	CASSYSTGGLYEQYF
NA	TRBV6-5	TRBJ2-7	NA	TGTGCCAGCAGTTACACAATGACAGGAGAAGGCGAGCAGTACTTC	CASSYTMTGEGEQYF
NA	TRBV7-2	TRBJ2-1	NA	TGTGCCAGCAGCTTAGGGGCTCACTACAATGAGCAGTTCTTC	CASSLGAHYNEQFF
TRBD1	TRBV18	TRBJ2-7	NA	TGTGCCAGCTCACCCGGGACAGGGGAGAACGAGCAGTACTTC	CASSPGTGENEQYF
NA	TRBV6-5	TRBJ2-7	NA	TGTGCCAGCAGTTTTTATGGGGCGGAAGAGCAGTACTTC	CASSFYGAEEQYF
NA	TRBV3-1/TRBV3-2	TRBJ2-1	NA	TGTGCCAGCAGCCTTAGGCCAACGGGAGAATCCTACAATGAGCAGTTCTTC	CASSLRPTGESYNEQFF
NA	TRBV3-1/TRBV3-2	TRBJ2-2	NA	TGTGCCAGCAGCCTAGGGACTTACGCCGGGGAGCTGTTTTTT	CASSLGTYAGELFF
NA	TRBV5-5	TRBJ1-3	few	TGTGCCAGCAGCTATGACAGCTACTCTGGAAACACCATATATTTT	CASSYDSYSGNTIYF
NA	TRBV7-2	TRBJ1-3	NA	TGTGCCAGCGGTATGAGGACAGAGGGAAACACCATATATTTT	CASGMRTEGNTIYF